Listed here are 20 T cell receptor beta chains from one sample, sequenced in a study of shared clonotypes between healthy human individuals (TCRdb year 2020). The library came from the immunoSEQ multiplex PCR assay. As stored in TCRdb, this immuneACCESS dataset retains in-frame rearrangements with V and J assigned. A fraction of the clones does not appear; measured against another copy, unresolved V genes explain less than half of the discrepancy, and the remainder lacks a known reason. This sample has approximately 2,000,000 clones in its table, and 85% to 95% of those were observed once. Of the sample, roughly 0.34% falls within the top ten clones. Sequenced: naive CD4+ T cells from PBMCs. The cell subset or site label, as the study defines it: CD45RA+ positively selected. The receptor set was obtained from a man younger than 30 in good health. Some clones in this sample may be carry-over from other donors' samples.

This chain joins TRBV15 and TRBJ2-5; 7 bases map to TRBD2. V lost 0 bases and J lost 2; bases outside the gene matches: 12. The CDR3 has 18 amino acids. Germline V CDR1 and CDR2: LNHNV, YYDKDF (reference sequence). The CDR3 DNA reads TGTGCCACCAGCAGAGATAGCGGCACTAGCGACCCACAAGAGACCCAGTACTTC. As protein: CATSRDSGTSDPQETQYF. Complete variable domain (other parts from reference TRBV15 and TRBJ2-5): DAMVIQNPRYQVTQFGKPVTLSCSQTLNHNVMYWYQQKSSQAPKLLFHYYDKDFNNEADTPDNFQSRRPNTSFCFLDIRSPGLGDTAMYLCATSRDSGTSDPQETQYFGPGTRLLVL.

The J gene is TRBJ2-7, the V gene TRBV27; D perhaps matches TRBD1 (6 bases). Germline V gives CDR1 MNHEY, CDR2 SMNVEV (reference sequence). The V and J ends lost 3 bases and 0 bases respectively, with 15 bases between them. The CDR3 length is 16 residues. The CDR3 protein is CASSLGPGVRSYEQYF. The CDR3, as DNA: TGTGCCAGCAGTTTGGGCCCAGGGGTCCGCTCCTACGAGCAGTACTTC.

The V and J genes are TRBV28 and TRBJ1-1, with D possibly TRBD1 on 5 matching bases. CDR1 MDHEN and CDR2 SYDVKM come from the germline V gene. The CDR3 loop spans 16 amino acids. V was cut by 6 bases and J by 0 bases, with 17 bases left in between. The CDR3 reads CASRAWGSPMNTEAFF. CDR3 bases: TGTGCCAGCAGGGCGTGGGGGAGTCCGATGAACACTGAAGCTTTCTTT.

The J gene is TRBJ2-5, the V gene TRBV6-4; no definite D call. The CDR3 has 13 amino acids. Trimming left V 5 bases short and J 3 bases short, with 10 bases between. Germline CDR1 is MRHNA and CDR2 is SNTAGT. The CDR3 sequence is CASSPSEKETQYF. In DNA, the CDR3 is TGTGCCAGCAGTCCATCCGAAAAAGAGACCCAGTACTTC.

This rearrangement joins TRBV18 to TRBJ2-7; perhaps TRBD2 as D (7 bases). Germline CDR1 is KGHSH and CDR2 is LQKENI. The CDR3 consists of 15 residues. Trimming left V 4 bases short and J 2 bases short, with 15 bases between. CDR3 residues: CASSRSGGLTYEQYF. CDR3 coding DNA: TGTGCCAGCTCACGATCCGGGGGGCTTACCTACGAGCAGTACTTC.

This chain links TRBV5-1 with TRBJ2-1; 12 bases line up with TRBD1. V gave up 4 bases and J gave up 5 bases; unmatched junction bases: 4. This CDR3 has 15 residues. Germline lookup yields CDR1 SGHRS and CDR2 YFSETQ. The DNA for the CDR3 is TGCGCCAGCAGCGACCGGGACAGGGGGCACAATGAGCAGTTCTTC. This gives the protein CASSDRDRGHNEQFF.

This clone has a single count. V gene TRBV5-6 combines with J gene TRBJ1-1, with D possibly TRBD1 on 6 matching bases. V lost 6 bases to trimming and J lost 7 bases, with 19 bases between them. This CDR3 is built from 14 residues. Per the germline V gene, CDR1 is SGHDT and CDR2 is YYEEEE. CDR3 bases: TGTGCCAGCAACCCGGGACACCAAATATTTGAAGCTTTCTTT. Its protein product is CASNPGHQIFEAFF.

The V and J genes are TRBV19 and TRBJ2-7; D is unresolved. V was clipped by 6 bases and J by 2 bases, with 17 bases between them. The V gene's germline CDR1 is LNHDA and CDR2 SQIVND (reference sequence). The CDR3 consists of 15 residues. The CDR3 is CASSDLRNSPYEQYF. The DNA of the CDR3 is TGTGCCAGTAGCGATCTCAGAAACAGCCCCTACGAGCAGTACTTC.

The rearrangement uses TRBV27 and TRBJ2-3, with a tentative D call TRBD2 (5 bases). With 5 bases removed from V and 5 bases from J, the gap between germline ends came to 23 bases. Germline V CDR1 and CDR2: MNHEY, SMNVEV (reference sequence). This CDR3 contains 17 residues. The CDR3 loop reads CASSPDRLARGLDTQYF. CDR3 sequence (DNA): TGTGCCAGCAGTCCCGACCGACTGGCCCGCGGGTTAGATACGCAGTATTTT.

The rearrangement joins TRBV11-1 to TRBJ2-2; TRBD1 agrees at 11 bases. There are 16 residues in the CDR3. Per germline, CDR1 SGHAT and CDR2 FQDESV (reference sequence). The V gene end was trimmed by 5 bases and the J gene end by 4 bases; junction bases not matched to a gene: 6. The CDR3 loop is CASSLKGTGGTGELFF. CDR3 in DNA: TGTGCCAGCAGCCTTAAGGGGACAGGGGGCACCGGGGAGCTGTTTTTT. The whole variable domain, remainder taken from reference TRBV11-1 and TRBJ2-2, is EAEVAQSPRYKITEKSQAVAFWCDPISGHATLYWYRQILGQGPELLVQFQDESVVDDSQLPKDRFSAERLKGVDSTLKIQPAELGDSAMYLCASSLKGTGGTGELFFGEGSRLTVL.

CDR3 region: CASSLIGGLYEQYF. The CDR3 coding sequence is TGTGCCAGCAGTTTAATCGGGGGGCTCTACGAGCAGTACTTC. This rearrangement joins TRBV28 to TRBJ2-7; weak D call: TRBD2 (7 bases). The CDR3 is 14 residues long. Trimming took 2 bases from V and 3 from J, leaving 11 bases between them. Germline V CDR1 and CDR2: MDHEN, SYDVKM.

In its sample, this clone was seen once. This rearrangement joins TRBV5-1 to TRBJ2-3; 8 nucleotides match TRBD2. J was trimmed by 6 bases and V by 6 bases; bases with no gene match: 9. Per germline, CDR1 SGHRS and CDR2 YFSETQ. This CDR3 has 14 amino acids. CDR3 amino acids: CASKSPGTRDTQYF. The CDR3 DNA reads TGCGCCAGCAAGTCCCCCGGGACTAGGGATACGCAGTATTTT.

The CDR3 region has the DNA TGCGCCAGCAGCCGACCCCCGGACACCGATGGAAACACCATATATTTT. Amino acids: CASSRPPDTDGNTIYF. The gene calls are TRBV4-1 and TRBJ1-3; tentative D call: TRBD1 (5 bases). Germline V gives CDR1 MGHRA, CDR2 YSYEKL. V was pared by 4 bases and J by 3 bases, with 16 bases between. The CDR3 is made up of 16 amino acids.

This clone was observed a handful of times. The chain employs TRBV28 and TRBJ1-1; D is perhaps TRBD1 (5 bases). The germline CDR1 and CDR2 sequences are MDHEN and SYDVKM. V lost 2 bases, J lost 3 bases, and 10 bases lay in between. The CDR3 length is 14 residues. CDR3 amino acids: CASSLGGWDTEAFF. The CDR3 DNA follows: TGTGCCAGCAGTTTAGGGGGGTGGGACACTGAAGCTTTCTTT.

Concerning this clone: Given the absence of the conserved phenylalanine or tryptophan at the CDR3 end, a read error is likely. The V call is TRBV29-1, the J call TRBJ1-2, with D unresolved. Germline CDR1 SQVTM, CDR2 ANQGSEA. The length of the CDR3 is 14 residues. Trimming pared 8 bases from V and 0 bases from J, leaving 16 bases between. CDR3: CSIPYSMSNYGYTL. For the CDR3, the DNA is TGCAGCATACCTTACAGCATGTCTAACTATGGCTACACCCTC.

The chain couples TRBV7-2 to TRBJ2-1; D is perhaps TRBD1 (5 bases). The germline gives CDR1 SGHTA, CDR2 FQGNSA. There are 18 residues in the CDR3. Trimming removed 2 bases at V and 8 bases at J, with 25 bases between. CDR3 region: CASSLIPAGSAVVDEQFF. CDR3 nucleotides: TGTGCCAGCAGCTTAATCCCGGCAGGGTCCGCGGTCGTCGATGAGCAGTTCTTC.

The chain carries TRBV5-1 and TRBJ2-1; D is ambiguous. The V end lost 0 bases, the J end lost 2 bases, and 12 bases lay between the germline ends. Germline-derived CDR1 and CDR2 are SGHRS and YFSETQ. The CDR3 loop spans 16 amino acids. CDR3 region: CASSLVPERAYNEQFF. DNA of the CDR3: TGCGCCAGCAGCTTGGTCCCCGAACGGGCCTACAATGAGCAGTTCTTC.

The J gene is TRBJ2-3, the V gene TRBV9, with TRBD2 matching over 9 bases. V dropped 2 bases and J dropped 2; count of bases not matched to a gene: 6. Germline-derived CDR1 and CDR2 are SGDLS and YYNGEE. The CDR3 length is 16 residues. The chain's CDR3 is CASSVELAGFTDTQYF. Written as DNA, the CDR3 is TGTGCCAGCAGCGTCGAACTAGCGGGTTTCACAGATACGCAGTATTTT.

Details on this clone: Different DNA sequences within this sample yield the same CDR3. This chain joins TRBV27 and TRBJ1-1, with unresolved D. The V and J ends lost 6 bases and 1 base respectively, with 3 bases between them. CDR1 is MNHEY, CDR2 SMNVEV, per germline (reference sequence). The CDR3 sequence is 11 residues long. CDR3 in DNA: TGTGCCAGCAGAAAGAACACTGAAGCTTTCTTT. This translates into CASRKNTEAFF.

The genes are TRBV28 and TRBJ1-5, with TRBD1 matching 7 bases. The CDR3 runs 15 residues. The J segment lost 4 bases and the V segment lost 5 bases, leaving 8 bases of the junction unmatched. Germline CDR1 reads MDHEN; CDR2 reads SYDVKM. The CDR3 nucleotides read TGTGCCAGCAGTAAACCAGGGGGGGGTAATCAGCCCCAGCATTTT. It encodes CASSKPGGGNQPQHF.